This T cell receptor (beta chain) was identified during a study of CD8+CD57+ T cells in acquired aplastic anemia. At least ten counts were recorded for this clonotype. Only patients with CD8+CD57+ cell expansion on flow cytometry were chosen for sequencing. TCR beta VDJ combinations and CDR3 sequences were profiled from genomic DNA. TCRdb itself ran the reads through MiXCR, one entry per CDR3 protein. The repertoire holds about 160,000 distinct CDR3 sequences, with less than 50% as singletons. The receptor's source is a human donor with aplastic anemia. Source material: sorted CD4+, CD8+, or CD8+CD57+ T cells (not recorded which) from PBMCs.

CDR3: CASSPEAATNEKLFF. The CDR3, as DNA: TGTGCCAGCAGTCCGGAGGCAGCAACTAATGAAAAACTGTTTTTT. The chain combines TRBV12-3 or TRBV12-4 with TRBJ1-4; D unclear. The CDR3 contains 15 residues. V was cut by 5 bases and J by 0 bases, with 10 bases left in between.